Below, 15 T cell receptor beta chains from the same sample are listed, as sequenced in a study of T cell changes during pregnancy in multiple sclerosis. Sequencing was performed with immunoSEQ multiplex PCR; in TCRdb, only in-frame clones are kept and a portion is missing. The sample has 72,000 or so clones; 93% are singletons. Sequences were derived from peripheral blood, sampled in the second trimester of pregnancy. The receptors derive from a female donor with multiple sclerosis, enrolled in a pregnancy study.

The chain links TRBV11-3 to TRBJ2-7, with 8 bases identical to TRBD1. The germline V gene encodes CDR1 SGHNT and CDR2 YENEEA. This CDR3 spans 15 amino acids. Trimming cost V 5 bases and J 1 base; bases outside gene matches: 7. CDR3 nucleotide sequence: TGTGCCAGCAGCCAAGACAGGGGCCCTTCCTACGAGCAGTACTTC. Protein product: CASSQDRGPSYEQYF.

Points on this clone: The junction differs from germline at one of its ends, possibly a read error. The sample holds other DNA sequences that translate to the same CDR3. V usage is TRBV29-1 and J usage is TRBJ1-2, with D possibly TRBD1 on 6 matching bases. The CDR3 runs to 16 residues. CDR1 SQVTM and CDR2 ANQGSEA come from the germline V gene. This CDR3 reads CSVEGGRGPGGYGYTF. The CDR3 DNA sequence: TGTAGCGTTGAAGGAGGCAGGGGCCCCGGTGGCTATGGCTACACCTTC. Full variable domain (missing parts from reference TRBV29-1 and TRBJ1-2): SAVISQKPSRDICQRGTSLTIQCQVDSQVTMMFWYRQQPGQSLTLIATANQGSEATYESGFVIDKFPISRPNLTFSTLTVSNMSPEDSSIYLCSVEGGRGPGGYGYTFGSGTRLTVV.

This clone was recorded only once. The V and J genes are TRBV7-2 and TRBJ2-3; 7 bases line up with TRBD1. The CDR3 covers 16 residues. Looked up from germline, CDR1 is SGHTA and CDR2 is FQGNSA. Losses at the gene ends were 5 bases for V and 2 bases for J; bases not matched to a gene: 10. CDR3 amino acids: CASSSLTGSPTDTQYF. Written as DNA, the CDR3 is TGTGCCAGCAGCAGCCTGACAGGGAGCCCCACAGATACGCAGTATTTT.

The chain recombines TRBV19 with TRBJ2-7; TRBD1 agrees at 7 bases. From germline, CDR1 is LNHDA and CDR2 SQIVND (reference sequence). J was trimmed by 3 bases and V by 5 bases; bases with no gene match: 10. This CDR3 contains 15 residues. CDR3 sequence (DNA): TGTGCCAGTAGTGCGCTTCCAGGGGGTATCTACGAGCAGTACTTC. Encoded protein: CASSALPGGIYEQYF. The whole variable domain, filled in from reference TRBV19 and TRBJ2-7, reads DGGITQSPKYLFRKEGQNVTLSCEQNLNHDAMYWYRQDPGQGLRLIYYSQIVNDFQKGDIAEGYSVSREKKESFPLTVTSAQKNPTAFYLCASSALPGGIYEQYFGPGTRLTVT.

The CDR3 is CASSLGPGQGAPGDTEAFF. CDR3 nucleotide sequence: TGTGCCAGCAGCTTGGGACCGGGACAGGGGGCTCCGGGGGACACTGAAGCTTTCTTT. The rearrangement uses TRBV13 and TRBJ1-1; 12 bases align to TRBD1. CDR3 length: 19 amino acids. CDR1 is PRHDT and CDR2 is FYEKMQ in the germline V gene (reference sequence). Losses at the gene ends were 3 bases for V and 3 bases for J; bases not matched to a gene: 14.

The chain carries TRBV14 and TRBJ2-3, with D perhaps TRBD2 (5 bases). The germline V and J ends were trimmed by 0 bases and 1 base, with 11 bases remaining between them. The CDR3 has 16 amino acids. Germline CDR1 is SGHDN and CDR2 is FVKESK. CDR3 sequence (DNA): TGTGCCAGCAGCCAAGATTGGACTTGGCGCACAGATACGCAGTATTTT. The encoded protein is CASSQDWTWRTDTQYF.

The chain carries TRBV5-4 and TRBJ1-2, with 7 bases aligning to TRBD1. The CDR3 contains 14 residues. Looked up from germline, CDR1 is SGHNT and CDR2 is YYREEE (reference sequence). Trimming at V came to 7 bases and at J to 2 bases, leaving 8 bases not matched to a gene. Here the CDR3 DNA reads TGTGCCAGCCGCTGGGGACAGACGAACTATGGCTACACCTTC. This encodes CASRWGQTNYGYTF.

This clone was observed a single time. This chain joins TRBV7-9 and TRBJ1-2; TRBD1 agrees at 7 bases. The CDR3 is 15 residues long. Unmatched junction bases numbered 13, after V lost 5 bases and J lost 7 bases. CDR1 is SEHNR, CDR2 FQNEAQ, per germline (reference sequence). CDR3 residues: CASSPRGQLAGGYTF. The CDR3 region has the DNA TGTGCCAGCAGCCCCCGGGGACAGTTAGCCGGTGGCTACACCTTC.

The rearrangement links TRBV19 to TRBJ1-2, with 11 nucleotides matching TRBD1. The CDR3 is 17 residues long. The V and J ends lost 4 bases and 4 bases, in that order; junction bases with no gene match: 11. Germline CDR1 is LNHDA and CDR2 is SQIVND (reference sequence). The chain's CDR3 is CASSTGTGGNLIYGYTF. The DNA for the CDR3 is TGTGCCAGTAGTACCGGGACAGGGGGGAATCTAATCTATGGCTACACCTTC.

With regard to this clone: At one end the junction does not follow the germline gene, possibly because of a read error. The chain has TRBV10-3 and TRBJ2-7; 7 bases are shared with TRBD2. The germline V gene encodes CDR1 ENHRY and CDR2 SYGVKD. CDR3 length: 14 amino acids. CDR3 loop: CAITETSLSYEQYF. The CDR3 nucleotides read TGTGCCATCACTGAGACTAGCCTATCCTACGAGCAGTACTTC.

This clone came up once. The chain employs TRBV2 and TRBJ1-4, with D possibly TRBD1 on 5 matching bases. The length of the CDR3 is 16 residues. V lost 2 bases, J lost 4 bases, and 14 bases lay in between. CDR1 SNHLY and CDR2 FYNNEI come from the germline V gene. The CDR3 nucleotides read TGTGCCAGCAGTGAATTCGAGGGCGGGGGTAATGAAAAACTGTTTTTT. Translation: CASSEFEGGGNEKLFF.

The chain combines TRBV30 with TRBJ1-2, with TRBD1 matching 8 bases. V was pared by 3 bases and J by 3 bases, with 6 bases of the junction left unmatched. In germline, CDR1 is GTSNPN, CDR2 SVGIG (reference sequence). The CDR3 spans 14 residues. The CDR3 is CAWSPGQEYYGYTF. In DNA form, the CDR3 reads TGTGCCTGGAGCCCGGGACAGGAATACTATGGCTACACCTTC.

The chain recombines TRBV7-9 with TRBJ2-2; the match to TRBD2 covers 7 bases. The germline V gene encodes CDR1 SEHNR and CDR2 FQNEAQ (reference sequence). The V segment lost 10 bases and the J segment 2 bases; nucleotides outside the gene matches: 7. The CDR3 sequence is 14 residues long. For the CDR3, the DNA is TGTGCCATTCGACTAGCATTCAACACCGGGGAGCTGTTTTTT. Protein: CAIRLAFNTGELFF.

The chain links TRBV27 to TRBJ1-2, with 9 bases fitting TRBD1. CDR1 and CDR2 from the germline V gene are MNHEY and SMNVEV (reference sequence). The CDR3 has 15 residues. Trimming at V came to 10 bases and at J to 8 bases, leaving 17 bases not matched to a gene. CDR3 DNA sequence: TGTGCCACTCACACCTACAGGGGGCGGGGCCTAGGCTACACCTTC. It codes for CATHTYRGRGLGYTF.

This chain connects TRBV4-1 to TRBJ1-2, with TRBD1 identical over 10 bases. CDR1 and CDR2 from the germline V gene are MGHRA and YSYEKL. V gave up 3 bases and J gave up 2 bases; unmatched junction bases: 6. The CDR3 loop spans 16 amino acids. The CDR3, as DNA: TGCGCCAGCAGCCACATCGGACAGGGGGGAAACTATGGCTACACCTTC. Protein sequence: CASSHIGQGGNYGYTF.